The 8 T cell receptor beta chains reported below all come from one sample, sequenced in a study of shared clonotypes between healthy human individuals. The data were produced by immunoSEQ multiplex PCR, yet TCRdb's version contains in-frame clones alone and is incomplete. In the table there are some 2,500,000 clones, approximately 93% of which are singletons. Sequencing was done on a sample of naive CD4+ T cells from PBMCs. Stated subset: CD45RA+ positively selected. Every receptor here comes from a man aged 18 to 30 in good health. Some clones in this sample may be carry-over from other donors' samples.

The chain carries TRBV6-5 and TRBJ2-7; TRBD2 matches 9 bases. Germline CDR1 MNHEY, CDR2 SVGAGI. This CDR3 is built from 15 residues. With 6 bases clipped from V and 3 bases from J, the junction kept 9 bases outside the gene matches. CDR3 region: CASSSTGTSLYEQYF. CDR3 nucleotides: TGTGCCAGCAGCTCCACCGGGACTAGCCTCTACGAGCAGTACTTC.

The V gene is TRBV28, the J gene TRBJ2-7; 7 bases are shared with TRBD1. Trimming removed 6 bases from V and 3 bases from J; junction bases left unmatched: 11. CDR1 is MDHEN and CDR2 is SYDVKM in the germline V gene. The CDR3 totals 15 residues. In DNA form, the CDR3 reads TGTGCCAGCAGGCCCCCGGGACAGATATTCTACGAGCAGTACTTC. It yields the protein CASRPPGQIFYEQYF.

The chain couples TRBV11-2 to TRBJ2-3; D is unresolved. V was cut by 0 bases and J by 0 bases, with 4 bases left in between. The germline V gene has CDR1 SGHAT and CDR2 FQNNGV. The CDR3 covers 14 residues. CDR3 in amino acids: CASSLEISTDTQYF. The CDR3 coding sequence is TGTGCCAGCAGCTTAGAAATTAGCACAGATACGCAGTATTTT.

The chain combines TRBV5-4 with TRBJ2-7, with 9 bases identical to TRBD2. The CDR3 covers 15 residues. Losses at the gene ends were 3 bases for V and 3 bases for J; bases not matched to a gene: 7. In germline, CDR1 is SGHNT, CDR2 YYREEE (reference sequence). CDR3 coding DNA: TGTGCCAGCAGCTCTCCGACTAGCGGTAACTACGAGCAGTACTTC. Residues: CASSSPTSGNYEQYF.

The CDR3 DNA reads as TGTGCCAGCAGCTTGGAGGCTAGGGGGGAGGGGGCCCAGTACTTC. It translates to CASSLEARGEGAQYF. V is TRBV5-4 and J is TRBJ2-5, with D perhaps matching TRBD2 (7 bases). V lost 0 bases to trimming and J lost 9 bases, with 18 bases between them. The CDR3 is 15 residues long. In germline, CDR1 is SGHNT, CDR2 YYREEE (reference sequence). The complete variable domain, with remaining parts taken from reference TRBV5-4 and TRBJ2-5, reads ETGVTQSPTHLIKTRGQQVTLRCSSQSGHNTVSWYQQALGQGPQFIFQYYREEENGRGNFPPRFSGLQFPNYSSELNVNALELDDSALYLCASSLEARGEGAQYFGPGTRLLVL.

The genes are TRBV7-9 and TRBJ2-1, with D unresolved. The CDR3 is made up of 12 amino acids. Looked up from germline, CDR1 is SEHNR and CDR2 is FQNEAQ (reference sequence). V lost 1 base to trimming and J lost 9 bases, with 7 bases between them. CDR3 DNA: TGTGCCAGCAGCTTAGAATGGGGTGAGCAGTTCTTC. Translation gives CASSLEWGEQFF.

In its sample, this clone was seen once. The chain carries TRBV7-6 and TRBJ2-7; D remains unclear. CDR1 and CDR2 from the germline V gene are SGHVS and FNYEAQ. Trimming shortened V by 5 bases and J by 2 bases, and 10 bases separated the two germline ends. The CDR3 spans 13 residues. DNA of the CDR3: TGTGCCAGCAGCACAGACACCGCCTACGAGCAGTACTTC. Encoded protein: CASSTDTAYEQYF.

As to this clone: The identical CDR3 is also encoded by other nucleotide sequences in the sample. The rearrangement joins TRBV5-1 to TRBJ2-1; D unresolved. CDR3 size: 11 residues. Germline-derived CDR1 and CDR2 are SGHRS and YFSETQ. Trimming shortened V by 0 bases and J by 7 bases, and 2 bases separated the two germline ends. The CDR3 bases are TGCGCCAGCAGCTTGGGAAATGAGCAGTTCTTC. Encoded protein: CASSLGNEQFF. Drawing the rest from reference TRBV5-1 and TRBJ2-1, the complete variable domain is KAGVTQTPRYLIKTRGQQVTLSCSPISGHRSVSWYQQTPGQGLQFLFEYFSETQRNKGNFPGRFSGRQFSNSRSEMNVSTLELGDSALYLCASSLGNEQFFGPGTRLTVL.